This T cell receptor (beta chain) came from a study of cytomegalovirus exposure and HLA in healthy donors. Study-wide results and limits: A classifier reportedly called cytomegalovirus status with high sensitivity and specificity. TCR beta chains numbering roughly 150 were designated cytomegalovirus-associated.

Clones were read by immunoSEQ multiplex PCR, and TCRdb kept only the in-frame ones, dropping some. Altogether roughly 130,000 clones are present, 88% being singletons, with the ten largest covering roughly 1.4%. Turning to this clone: Its antigen remains unidentified.

The donors were members of the validation cohort, which comprised approximately 120 subjects and was separate from the first cohort of about 700 subjects. This receptor was obtained from a young man in good health and CMV-seronegative. Sequencing was done on a sample of PBMCs.

The DNA of the CDR3 is TGTGCTAGTGGTTTGGGACTAGCGGGAGTCGGGCTGCTAGAGACCCAGTACTTC. Encoded protein: CASGLGLAGVGLLETQYF. The chain is built from TRBV12-5 and TRBJ2-5; 12 bases line up with TRBD2. The J segment lost 4 bases and the V segment lost 1 base, leaving 10 bases of the junction unmatched. The CDR3 contains 18 residues. Germline V gene sequence: CDR1 LGHNT, CDR2 FRNRAP.